This T cell receptor beta chain was obtained from a study of type 1 regulatory T cells. About the study: T-allo10 is an in vitro-generated, Tr1-enriched CD4 T cell product specific for alloantigen. Findings of the study overall: Compared with non-type 1 regulatory T cells, type 1 regulatory T cells showed a more restricted TCR repertoire.

V dropped 8 bases and J dropped 7; count of bases not matched to a gene: 11. The CDR3 length is 14 residues. Per germline, CDR1 SNHLY and CDR2 FYNNEI. This clonotype was counted only a few times. Its specificity is unknown. TCRdb called the reads again in MiXCR, with one record for every CDR3 protein. The profile shows tens of thousands of distinct CDR3 sequences, around 20% of them singletons. The clonotype originates from a human donor in good health. The sample taken for sequencing was cultured type 1 regulatory T (Tr1) cells, either the whole culture or a sorted fraction (not recorded which). The chain employs TRBV2 and TRBJ2-5, with 9 positions matching TRBD2. The CDR3 sequence is CASLSGTSSGTQYF. The CDR3 region has the DNA TGTGCCAGCTTATCCGGGACTAGCTCCGGGACCCAGTACTTC.